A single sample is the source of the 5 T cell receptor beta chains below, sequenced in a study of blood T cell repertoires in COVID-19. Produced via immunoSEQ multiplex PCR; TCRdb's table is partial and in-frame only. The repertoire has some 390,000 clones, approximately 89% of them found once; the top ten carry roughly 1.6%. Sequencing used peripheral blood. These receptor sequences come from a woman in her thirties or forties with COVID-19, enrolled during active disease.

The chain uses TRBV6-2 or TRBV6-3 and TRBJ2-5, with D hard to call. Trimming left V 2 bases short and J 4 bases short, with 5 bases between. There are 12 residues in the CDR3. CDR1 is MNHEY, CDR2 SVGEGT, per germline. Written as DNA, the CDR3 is TGTGCCAGCAGTTACGCTAGAGAGACCCAGTACTTC. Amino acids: CASSYARETQYF.

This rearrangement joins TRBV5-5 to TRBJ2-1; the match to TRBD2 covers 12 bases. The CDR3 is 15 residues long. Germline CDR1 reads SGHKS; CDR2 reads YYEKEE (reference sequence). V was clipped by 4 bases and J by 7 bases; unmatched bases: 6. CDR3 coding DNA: TGTGCCAGCAGCCCCCGACTAGCGGGAGTTAATGAGCAGTTCTTC. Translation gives CASSPRLAGVNEQFF.

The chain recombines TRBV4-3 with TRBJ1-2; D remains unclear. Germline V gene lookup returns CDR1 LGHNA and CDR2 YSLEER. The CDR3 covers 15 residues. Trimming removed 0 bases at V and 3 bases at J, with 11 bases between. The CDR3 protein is CASSQDQEGDYGYTF. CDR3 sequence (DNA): TGCGCCAGCAGCCAAGATCAGGAGGGTGACTATGGCTACACCTTC.

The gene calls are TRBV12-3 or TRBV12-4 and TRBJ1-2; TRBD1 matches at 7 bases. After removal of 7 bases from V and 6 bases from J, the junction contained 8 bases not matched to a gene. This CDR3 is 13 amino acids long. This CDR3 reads CASTKTGFDGYTF. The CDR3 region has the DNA TGTGCCAGCACCAAGACAGGGTTCGATGGCTACACCTTC.

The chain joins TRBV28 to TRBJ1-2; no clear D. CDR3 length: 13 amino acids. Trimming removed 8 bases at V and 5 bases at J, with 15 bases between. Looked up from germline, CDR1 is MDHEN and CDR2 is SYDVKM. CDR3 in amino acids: CASRVPAGYGYTF. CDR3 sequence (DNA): TGTGCCAGCCGTGTACCTGCGGGGTATGGCTACACCTTC.